The source of this TCR beta chain is a study of blood T cell repertoires in COVID-19 (TCRdb year 2020). General notes on the study: The collaborator samples originated in the United States, Italy and Spain and spanned the acute and convalescent phases of COVID-19. The repertoires were released in a freely available public database meant as a resource for research on the immune response to SARS-CoV-2. The dataset comprised deeply sampled blood TCRbeta repertoires from subjects exposed to, actively infected with, or recovered from COVID-19. Samples came from the ongoing ImmuneRACE study (first 160 participants) plus 1,254 subjects from 6 global collaborators. The prospective study material was composed of cDNA or gDNA derived from T cells, B-cell-depleted T cells, or PBMCs. Nearly every sample came with metadata listing a de-identified subject ID, COVID-19 status, age in years and sex. Where available, HLA class I and class II types were obtained from metadata supplied by the sample provider rather than from assay-based typing.

Here is what the overall study found, with its caveats: How much clinical and demographic metadata was included differed by source and by participant, and the metadata was provided uncurated.

Collaborating institutions collected whole blood in K2EDTA tubes following their own protocols. For TCRbeta analysis, collaborator samples were shipped as frozen whole blood, as isolated PBMCs, or as DNA extracted from either sample type. Comment on this clone: Its antigen remains undetermined. Per-base quality was not reported, and no clone a single base away is much larger than it.

The immunoSEQ Assay, a bias-controlled multiplex PCR, was used to amplify TCRbeta CDR3 regions from genomic DNA. In the original analysis: Nucleated cell counts per sample were estimated from amplification of reference gene primers within the assay. To quantify the absolute abundance of each unique TCRbeta CDR3 rearrangement, sequence reads were collapsed and filtered. For each sample, productive Simpson clonality was calculated by taking the square root of Simpson's diversity index across productive rearrangements. TCRdb's version of the immuneACCESS table is confined to in-frame rearrangements and falls short of the full clone set. An unresolved V gene accounts for under half of the shortfall where checked; the remainder is of unknown origin. V, J and clone size are those of that table, while D and trimming were read from the DNA. For this sample there are over 130,000 clones; approximately 88% appear just once. More than 2% of the sample belongs to the ten largest clones.

The CDR3 measures 14 amino acids from cysteine to phenylalanine. Only the CDR3 portion is preserved as DNA: 42 bases, with reading frame beginning at the first base. A distance of 13 bases separates the germline ends of V and J, which lose 5 bases and 5 bases respectively. From the germline V gene (reference sequence), CDR1 is LNHDA and CDR2 is SQIVND. This chain joins TRBV19 to TRBJ2-1; perhaps TRBD2 is the D gene, with 5 bases matching. Sample: peripheral blood. This TCR came from a man in his 70s with acute or convalescent COVID-19. The nucleotide sequence is TGTGCCAGTAGTGCTGTGTCGACTAACAATGAGCAGTTCTTC. It specifies CASSAVSTNNEQFF.